This TCR beta chain was identified during a study of cytomegalovirus exposure and HLA in healthy donors. PCR used 60 Vbeta primers and 13 Jbeta primers. This table comes from immunoSEQ multiplex PCR, and its TCRdb copy is limited to in-frame clones, with some not included. The sample features 150,000 to 200,000 clones, with approximately 6.5% in its top ten. The CDR3 runs 16 residues. Germline V lookup: CDR1 SGHRS, CDR2 YFSETQ. The V gene end was trimmed by 4 bases and the J gene end by 11 bases; junction bases not matched to a gene: 16. This clonotype originated in a man aged 25-45 years in good health and CMV-seronegative. The material sequenced was PBMCs. This chain connects TRBV5-1 to TRBJ2-1; TRBD2 matches at 9 bases. The CDR3 is CASSLRGSGGTLQQFF. In DNA form, the CDR3 reads TGCGCCAGCAGCCTACGAGGGAGCGGGGGGACCCTCCAGCAGTTCTTC.